One TCR beta chain is described in this entry. Its specificity is not known. The same CDR3 arises from other DNA sequences in this sample as well. Over several immunoSEQ plates, each subset's genomic DNA was distributed in even portions. Here immunoSEQ multiplex PCR was the method, and the copy in TCRdb shows in-frame clones only, minus some. The data contain 2 million to 2.5 million clones, approximately 94% of them singletons. The record originates from a study of shared clonotypes between healthy human individuals. In the study overall: Ranging from 18 to 49 in age, donors were two women and a few men.

Study results and caveats: Naive CD4 clonotypes overlapped across a handful of donors at about 5%. Generation probabilities of non-shared clonotypes were lower (relative to those shared by all four donors).

The trim removed 2 bases at V and 0 bases at J, leaving 1 base unmatched. The V gene's germline CDR1 is KGHSH and CDR2 LQKENI. This CDR3 spans 17 amino acids. Sequenced: naive CD4+ T cells sorted from blood. Documented subset: CD45RA+ positively selected. This clonotype was obtained from a man younger than 35 in good health. The chain employs TRBV18 and TRBJ2-3, with TRBD2 matching 14 bases. The CDR3 bases are TGTGCCAGCTCACCAAGACTAGCGGGAGGGAGCACAGATACGCAGTATTTT. Its translation: CASSPRLAGGSTDTQYF.